This TCR beta chain stems from a study of neurological immune-mediated disorders. Study-wide points: Falling below healthy controls, multiple sclerosis showed the least TCR clonal expansion, while HTLV-1-associated myelopathy showed the most. No CDR3 amino acid sequences were shared by expanded clones across subjects, suggesting private repertoires in all groups.

Trimming cost V 2 bases and J 7 bases, with 16 bases left between them. The CDR3 is 15 residues long. Germline loops: CDR1 SGHRS, CDR2 YFSETQ. Unsorted libraries were generated from 2 million PBMCs held at -80 degrees C. This clonotype came up many times. Its matching antigen is unknown. Each TCR transcript was tagged with a 10-nucleotide random UMI during 5'RACE. TCRdb re-called the 5' RACE reads through MiXCR, storing one row per CDR3 protein. The table has 33,000 or so distinct CDR3 sequences, roughly 7.3% seen once; the top ten hold around 4.6%. J is TRBJ2-4 and V is TRBV5-1, with D possibly being TRBD1 or TRBD2 (5 bases each). The sequence was collected from a woman in her forties in good health. Material: PBMCs. Written as DNA, the CDR3 is TGCGCCAGCAGCTTAATCCCAGGGAGCGAGAACATTCAGTACTTC. This gives the protein CASSLIPGSENIQYF.